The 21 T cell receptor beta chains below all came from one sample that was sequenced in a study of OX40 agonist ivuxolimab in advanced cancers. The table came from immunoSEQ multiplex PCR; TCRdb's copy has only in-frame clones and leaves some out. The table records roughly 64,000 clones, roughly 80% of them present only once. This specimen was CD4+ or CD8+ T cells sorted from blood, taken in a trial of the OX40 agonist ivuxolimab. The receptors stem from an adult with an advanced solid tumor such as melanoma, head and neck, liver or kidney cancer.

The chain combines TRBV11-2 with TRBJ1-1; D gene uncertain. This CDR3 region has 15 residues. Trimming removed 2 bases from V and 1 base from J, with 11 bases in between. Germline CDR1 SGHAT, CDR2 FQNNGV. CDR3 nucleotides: TGTGCCAGCAGCTTACCTGGCAGCAGGAACACTGAAGCTTTCTTT. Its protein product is CASSLPGSRNTEAFF.

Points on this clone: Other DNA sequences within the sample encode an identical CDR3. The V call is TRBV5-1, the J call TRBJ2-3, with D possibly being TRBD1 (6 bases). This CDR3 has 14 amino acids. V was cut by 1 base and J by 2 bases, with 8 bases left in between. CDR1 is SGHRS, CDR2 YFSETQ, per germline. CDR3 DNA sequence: TGCGCCAGCAGCTTGCGACAGGCCACAGATACGCAGTATTTT. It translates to CASSLRQATDTQYF.

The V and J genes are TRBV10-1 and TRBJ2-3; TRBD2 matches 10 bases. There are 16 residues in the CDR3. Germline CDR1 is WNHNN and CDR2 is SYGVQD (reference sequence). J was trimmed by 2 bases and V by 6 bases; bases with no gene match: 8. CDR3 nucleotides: TGCGCCAGCAGGGACGGTAGCGGGGGGTCCACAGATACGCAGTATTTT. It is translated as CASRDGSGGSTDTQYF.

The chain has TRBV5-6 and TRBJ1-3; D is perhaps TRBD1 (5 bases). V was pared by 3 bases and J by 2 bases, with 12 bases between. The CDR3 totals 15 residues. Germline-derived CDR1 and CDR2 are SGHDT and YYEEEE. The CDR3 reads CASSSRDTAGNTIYF. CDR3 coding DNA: TGTGCCAGCAGCTCCAGGGATACTGCTGGAAACACCATATATTTT. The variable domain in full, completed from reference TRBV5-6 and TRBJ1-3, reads DAGVTQSPTHLIKTRGQQVTLRCSPKSGHDTVSWYQQALGQGPQFIFQYYEEEERQRGNFPDRFSGHQFPNYSSELNVNALLLGDSALYLCASSSRDTAGNTIYFGEGSWLTVV.

CDR3 nucleotide sequence: TGCACCAGCAGCCCCTCTCCACCTCGACAGGGGGGTAGCTCCTATAATTCACCCCTCCACTTT. Its protein product is CTSSPSPPRQGGSSYNSPLHF. The chain joins TRBV1 to TRBJ1-6; the D segment call TRBD1 is taken from the table without a DNA check. TRBV1 is a listed pseudogene. This CDR3 has 21 amino acids.

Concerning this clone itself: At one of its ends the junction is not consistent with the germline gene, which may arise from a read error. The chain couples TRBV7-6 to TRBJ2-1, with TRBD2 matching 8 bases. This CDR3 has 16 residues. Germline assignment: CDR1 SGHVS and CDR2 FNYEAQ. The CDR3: CASSPRGGGSCNEQFF. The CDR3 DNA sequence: TGTGCCAGCAGCCCTAGGGGCGGGGGGTCCTGCAATGAGCAGTTCTTC.

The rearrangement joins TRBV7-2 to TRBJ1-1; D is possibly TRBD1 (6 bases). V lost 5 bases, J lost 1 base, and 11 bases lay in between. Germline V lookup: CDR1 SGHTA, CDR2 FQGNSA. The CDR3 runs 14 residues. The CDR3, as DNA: TGTGCCAGCAGCCGGACAGCGCAGAACACTGAAGCTTTCTTT. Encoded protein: CASSRTAQNTEAFF.

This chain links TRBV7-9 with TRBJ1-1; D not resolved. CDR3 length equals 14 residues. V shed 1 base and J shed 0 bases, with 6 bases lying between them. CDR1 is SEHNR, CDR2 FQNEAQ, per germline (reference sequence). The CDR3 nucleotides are TGTGCCAGCAGCTTAGTTCAGATGAACACTGAAGCTTTCTTT. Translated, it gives CASSLVQMNTEAFF.

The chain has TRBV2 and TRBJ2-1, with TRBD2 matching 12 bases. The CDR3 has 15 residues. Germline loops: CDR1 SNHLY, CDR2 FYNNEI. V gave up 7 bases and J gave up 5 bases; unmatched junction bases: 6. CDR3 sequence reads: CASILGLAGNNEQFF. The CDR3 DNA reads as TGTGCCAGCATCCTGGGACTAGCGGGTAACAATGAGCAGTTCTTC.

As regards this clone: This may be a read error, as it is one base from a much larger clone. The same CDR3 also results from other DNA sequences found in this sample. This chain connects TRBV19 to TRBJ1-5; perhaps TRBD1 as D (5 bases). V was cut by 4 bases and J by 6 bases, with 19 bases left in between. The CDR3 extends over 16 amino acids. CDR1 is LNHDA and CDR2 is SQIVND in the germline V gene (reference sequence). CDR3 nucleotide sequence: TGTGCCAGTAGTAAGGCGGGAGGAGGGGCGGCTCAGCCCCAGCATTTT. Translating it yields CASSKAGGGAAQPQHF.

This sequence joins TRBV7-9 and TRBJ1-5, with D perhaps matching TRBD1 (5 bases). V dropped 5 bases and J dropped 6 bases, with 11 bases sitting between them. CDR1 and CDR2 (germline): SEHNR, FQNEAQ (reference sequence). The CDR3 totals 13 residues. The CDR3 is CASSPQGLQPQHF. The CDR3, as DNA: TGTGCCAGCAGCCCGCAGGGTCTTCAGCCCCAGCATTTT. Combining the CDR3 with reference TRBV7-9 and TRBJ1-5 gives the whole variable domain DTGVSQNPRHKITKRGQNVTFRCDPISEHNRLYWYRQTLGQGPEFLTYFQNEAQLEKSRLLSDRFSAERPKGSFSTLEIQRTEQGDSAMYLCASSPQGLQPQHFGDGTRLSIL.

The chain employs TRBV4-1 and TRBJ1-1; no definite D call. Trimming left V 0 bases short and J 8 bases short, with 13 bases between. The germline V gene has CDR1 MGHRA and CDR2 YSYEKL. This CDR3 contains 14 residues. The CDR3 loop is CASSQDYIKIEAFF. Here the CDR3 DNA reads TGCGCCAGCAGCCAAGATTATATTAAAATCGAAGCTTTCTTT.

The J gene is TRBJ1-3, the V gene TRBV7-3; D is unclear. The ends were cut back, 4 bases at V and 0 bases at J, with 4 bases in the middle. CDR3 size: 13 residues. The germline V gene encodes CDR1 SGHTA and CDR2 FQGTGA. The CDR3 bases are TGTGCCAGCAGCTCTAACTCTGGAAACACCATATATTTT. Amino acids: CASSSNSGNTIYF.

In DNA, the CDR3 is TGTGCCAGCAACTCCCGGGGGGCGGATGAAAAACTGTTTTTT. It translates to CASNSRGADEKLFF. The chain carries TRBV13 and TRBJ1-4; maybe TRBD1 (6 bases). Germline V CDR1 and CDR2: PRHDT, FYEKMQ (reference sequence). The V and J ends lost 7 bases and 6 bases respectively, with 15 bases between them. CDR3 size: 14 residues.

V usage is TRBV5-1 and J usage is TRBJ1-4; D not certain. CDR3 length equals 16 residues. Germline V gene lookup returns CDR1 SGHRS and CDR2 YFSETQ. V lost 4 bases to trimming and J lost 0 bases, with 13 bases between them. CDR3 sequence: CASSIQPPATNEKLFF. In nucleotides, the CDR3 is TGCGCCAGCAGCATCCAACCACCCGCAACTAATGAAAAACTGTTTTTT.

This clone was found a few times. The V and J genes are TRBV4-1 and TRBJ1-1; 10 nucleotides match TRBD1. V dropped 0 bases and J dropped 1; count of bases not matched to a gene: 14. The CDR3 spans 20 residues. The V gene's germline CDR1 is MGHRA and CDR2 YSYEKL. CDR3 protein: CASSQDHHRDRGKKNTEAFF. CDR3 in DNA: TGCGCCAGCAGCCAAGATCATCACCGGGACAGGGGTAAGAAGAACACTGAAGCTTTCTTT.

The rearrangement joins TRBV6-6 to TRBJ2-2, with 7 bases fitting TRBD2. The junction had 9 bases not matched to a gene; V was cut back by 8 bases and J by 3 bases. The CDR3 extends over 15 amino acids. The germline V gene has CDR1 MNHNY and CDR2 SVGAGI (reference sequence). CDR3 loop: CASRSGTTDTGELFF. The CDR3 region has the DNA TGTGCCAGCCGGAGTGGGACTACGGACACCGGGGAGCTGTTTTTT.

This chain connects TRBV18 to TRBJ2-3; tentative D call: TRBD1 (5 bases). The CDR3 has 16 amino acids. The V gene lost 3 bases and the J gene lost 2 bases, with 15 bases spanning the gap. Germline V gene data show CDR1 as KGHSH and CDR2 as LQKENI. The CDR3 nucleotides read TGTGCCAGCTCACCGCGTAGGGGATCTAACACAGATACGCAGTATTTT. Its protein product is CASSPRRGSNTDTQYF.

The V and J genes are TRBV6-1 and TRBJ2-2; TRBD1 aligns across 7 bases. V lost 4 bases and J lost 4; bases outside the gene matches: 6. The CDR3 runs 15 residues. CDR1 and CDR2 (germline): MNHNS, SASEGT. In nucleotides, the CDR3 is TGTGCCAGCAGTGGGAACAGGGGCGGCACCGGGGAGCTGTTTTTT. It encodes CASSGNRGGTGELFF.

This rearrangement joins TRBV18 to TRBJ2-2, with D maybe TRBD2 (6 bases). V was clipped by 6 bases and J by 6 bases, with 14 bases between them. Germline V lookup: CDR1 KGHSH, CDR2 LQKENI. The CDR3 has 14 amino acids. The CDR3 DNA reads TGTGCCAGCTCCCTCGGGGGAAAGGCCGGGGAGCTGTTTTTT. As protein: CASSLGGKAGELFF.

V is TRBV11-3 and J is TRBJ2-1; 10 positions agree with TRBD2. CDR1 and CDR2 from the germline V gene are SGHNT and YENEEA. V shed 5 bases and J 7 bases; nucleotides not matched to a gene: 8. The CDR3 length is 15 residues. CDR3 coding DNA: TGTGCCAGCAGCCCTGGGGGAGCGGGAGGGAATGAGCAGTTCTTC. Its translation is CASSPGGAGGNEQFF.